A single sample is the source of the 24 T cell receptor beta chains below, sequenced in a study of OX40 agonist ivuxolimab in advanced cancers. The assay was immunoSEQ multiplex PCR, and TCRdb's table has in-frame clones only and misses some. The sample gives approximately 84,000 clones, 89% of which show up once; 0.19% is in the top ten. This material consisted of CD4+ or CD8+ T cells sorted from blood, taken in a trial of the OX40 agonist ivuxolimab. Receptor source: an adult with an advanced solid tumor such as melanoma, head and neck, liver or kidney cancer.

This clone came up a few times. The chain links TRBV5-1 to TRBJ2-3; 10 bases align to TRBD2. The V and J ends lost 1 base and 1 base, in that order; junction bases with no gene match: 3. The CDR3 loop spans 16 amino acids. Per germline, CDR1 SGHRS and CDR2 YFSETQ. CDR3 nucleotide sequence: TGCGCCAGCAGCTTGAGCGGGGGGGCCGGCACAGATACGCAGTATTTT. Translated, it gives CASSLSGGAGTDTQYF.

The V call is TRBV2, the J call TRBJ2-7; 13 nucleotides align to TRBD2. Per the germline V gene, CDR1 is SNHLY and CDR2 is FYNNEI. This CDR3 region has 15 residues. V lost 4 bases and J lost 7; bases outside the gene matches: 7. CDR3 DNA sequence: TGTGCCAGCAGTGGGATACTAGCGGGGGGGCGGGAGCAGTACGTC. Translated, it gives CASSGILAGGREQYV.

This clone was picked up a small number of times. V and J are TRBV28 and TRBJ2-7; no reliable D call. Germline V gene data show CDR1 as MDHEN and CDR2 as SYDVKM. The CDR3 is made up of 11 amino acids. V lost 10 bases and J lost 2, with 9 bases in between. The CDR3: CATRTAYEQYV. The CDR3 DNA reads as TGTGCCACCCGAACCGCCTACGAGCAGTACGTC.

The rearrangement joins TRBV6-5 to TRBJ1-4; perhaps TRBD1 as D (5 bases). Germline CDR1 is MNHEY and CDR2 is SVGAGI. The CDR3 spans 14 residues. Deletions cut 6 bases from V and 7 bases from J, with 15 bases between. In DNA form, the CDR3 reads TGTGCCAGCAGCAGATCCGGGAGGGGTGAAAAACTGTTTTTT. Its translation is CASSRSGRGEKLFF.

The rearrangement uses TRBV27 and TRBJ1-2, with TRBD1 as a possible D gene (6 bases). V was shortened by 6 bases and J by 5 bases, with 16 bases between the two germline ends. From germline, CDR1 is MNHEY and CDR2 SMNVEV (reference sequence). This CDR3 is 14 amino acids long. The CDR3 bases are TGTGCCAGCAGGGGGGGGCAGGGCCTTTATGGCTACACCTTC. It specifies CASRGGQGLYGYTF.

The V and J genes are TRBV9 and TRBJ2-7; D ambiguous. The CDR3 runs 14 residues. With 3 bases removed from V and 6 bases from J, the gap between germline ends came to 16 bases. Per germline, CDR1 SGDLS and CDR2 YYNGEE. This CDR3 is CASSARTTPLEQYF. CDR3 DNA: TGTGCCAGCAGCGCGCGGACGACACCCCTCGAGCAGTACTTC.

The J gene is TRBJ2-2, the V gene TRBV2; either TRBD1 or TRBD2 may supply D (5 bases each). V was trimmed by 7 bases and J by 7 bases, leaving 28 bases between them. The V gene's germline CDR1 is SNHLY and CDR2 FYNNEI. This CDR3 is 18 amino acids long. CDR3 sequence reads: CASTKLSPGPGRSGELFF. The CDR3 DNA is TGTGCCAGCACCAAACTTTCCCCGGGTCCGGGACGGAGCGGGGAGCTGTTTTTT.

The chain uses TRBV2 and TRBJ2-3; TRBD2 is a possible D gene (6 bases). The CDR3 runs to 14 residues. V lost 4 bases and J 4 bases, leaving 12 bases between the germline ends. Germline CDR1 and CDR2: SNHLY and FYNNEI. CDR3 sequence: CASSVSREADTQYF. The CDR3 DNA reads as TGTGCCAGCAGTGTCTCCAGGGAGGCAGATACGCAGTATTTT.

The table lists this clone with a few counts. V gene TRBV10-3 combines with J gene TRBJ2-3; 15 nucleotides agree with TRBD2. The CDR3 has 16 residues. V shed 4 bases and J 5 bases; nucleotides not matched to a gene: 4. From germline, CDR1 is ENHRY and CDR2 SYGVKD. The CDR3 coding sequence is TGTGCCATCAGTGCCGGACTAGCGGGGGGGCAAGATACGCAGTATTTT. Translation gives CAISAGLAGGQDTQYF.

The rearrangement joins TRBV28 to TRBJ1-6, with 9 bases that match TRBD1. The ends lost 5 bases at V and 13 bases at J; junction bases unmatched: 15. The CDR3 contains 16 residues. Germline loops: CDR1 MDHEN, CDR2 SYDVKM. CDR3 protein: CASSPTRTGAVSPLHF. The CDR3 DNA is TGTGCCAGCAGTCCAACTCGGACAGGGGCGGTTTCCCCCCTCCACTTT.

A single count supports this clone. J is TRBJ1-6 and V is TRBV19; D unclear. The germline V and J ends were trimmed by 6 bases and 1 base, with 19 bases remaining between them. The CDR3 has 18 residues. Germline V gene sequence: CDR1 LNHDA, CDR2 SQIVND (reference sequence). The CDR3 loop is CASRNSRASRSYNSPLHF. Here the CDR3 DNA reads TGTGCCAGTAGAAACAGCCGGGCCAGCAGGTCCTATAATTCACCCCTCCACTTT.

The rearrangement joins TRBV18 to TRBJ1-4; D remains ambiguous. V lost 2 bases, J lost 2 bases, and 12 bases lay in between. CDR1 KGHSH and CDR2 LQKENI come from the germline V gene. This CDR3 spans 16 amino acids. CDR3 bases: TGTGCCAGCTCACCAGTATTCCTCGGGACTAATGAAAAACTGTTTTTT. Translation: CASSPVFLGTNEKLFF.

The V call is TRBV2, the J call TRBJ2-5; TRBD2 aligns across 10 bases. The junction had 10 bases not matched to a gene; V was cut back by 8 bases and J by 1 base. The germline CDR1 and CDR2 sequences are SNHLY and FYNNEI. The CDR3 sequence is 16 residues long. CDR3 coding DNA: TGTGCCAGCCAGCGAGCGGGGGGGCACCCCCAAGAGACCCAGTACTTC. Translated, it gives CASQRAGGHPQETQYF.

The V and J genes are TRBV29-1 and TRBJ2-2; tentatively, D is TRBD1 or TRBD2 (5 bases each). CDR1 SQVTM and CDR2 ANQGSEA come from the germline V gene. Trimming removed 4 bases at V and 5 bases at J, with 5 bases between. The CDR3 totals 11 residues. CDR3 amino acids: CSVGGTGELFF. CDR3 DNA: TGCAGCGTTGGGGGGACCGGGGAGCTGTTTTTT.

CDR3 protein: CASSDSGQTNYGYTF. The CDR3 DNA is TGTGCCAGCAGTGACTCGGGACAGACTAACTATGGCTACACCTTC. The gene calls are TRBV2 and TRBJ1-2, with 7 bases fitting TRBD1. V lost 3 bases and J lost 0; bases outside the gene matches: 4. The CDR3 has 15 residues. CDR1 and CDR2 (germline): SNHLY, FYNNEI.

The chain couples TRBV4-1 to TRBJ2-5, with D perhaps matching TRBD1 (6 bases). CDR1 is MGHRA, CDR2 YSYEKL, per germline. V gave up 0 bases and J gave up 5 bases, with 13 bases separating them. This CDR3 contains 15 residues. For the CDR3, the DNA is TGCGCCAGCAGCCAAGATCTTGGCACAGGGGAGACCCAGTACTTC. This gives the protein CASSQDLGTGETQYF.

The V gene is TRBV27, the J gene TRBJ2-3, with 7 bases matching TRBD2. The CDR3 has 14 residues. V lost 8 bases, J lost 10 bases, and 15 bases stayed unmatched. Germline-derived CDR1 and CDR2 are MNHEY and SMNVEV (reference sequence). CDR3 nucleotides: TGTGCCAGCGGCCTTCGGGGGGTCGGCTGGCCGCAGTATTTT. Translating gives CASGLRGVGWPQYF.

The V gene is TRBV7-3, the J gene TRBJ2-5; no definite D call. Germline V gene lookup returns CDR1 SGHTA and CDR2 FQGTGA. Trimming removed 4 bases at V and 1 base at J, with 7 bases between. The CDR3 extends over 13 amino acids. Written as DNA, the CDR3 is TGTGCCAGCAGCTCCCGGCTCCAAGAGACCCAGTACTTC. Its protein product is CASSSRLQETQYF.

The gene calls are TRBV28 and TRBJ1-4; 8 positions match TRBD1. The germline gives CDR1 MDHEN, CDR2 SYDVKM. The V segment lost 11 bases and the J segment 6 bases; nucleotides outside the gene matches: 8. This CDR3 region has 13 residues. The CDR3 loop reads CAVQGAPDEKLFF. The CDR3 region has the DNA TGTGCCGTCCAGGGGGCCCCCGATGAAAAACTGTTTTTT. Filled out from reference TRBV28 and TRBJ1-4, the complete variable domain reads DVKVTQSSRYLVKRTGEKVFLECVQDMDHENMFWYRQDPGLGLRLIYFSYDVKMKEKGDIPEGYSVSREKKERFSLILESASTNQTSMYLCAVQGAPDEKLFFGSGTQLSVL.

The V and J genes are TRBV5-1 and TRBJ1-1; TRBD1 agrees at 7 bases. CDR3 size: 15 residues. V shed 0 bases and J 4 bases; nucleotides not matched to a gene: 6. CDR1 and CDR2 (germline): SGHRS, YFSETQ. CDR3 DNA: TGCGCCAGCAGCTTGGAGGGCAGGGGGGCCACTGAAGCTTTCTTT. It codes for CASSLEGRGATEAFF.

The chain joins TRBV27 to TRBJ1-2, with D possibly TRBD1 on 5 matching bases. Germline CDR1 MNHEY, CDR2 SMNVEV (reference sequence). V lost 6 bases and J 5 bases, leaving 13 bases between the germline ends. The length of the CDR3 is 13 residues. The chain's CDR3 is CASRRQTSYGYTF. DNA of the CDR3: TGTGCCAGCAGGCGACAGACCTCTTATGGCTACACCTTC.

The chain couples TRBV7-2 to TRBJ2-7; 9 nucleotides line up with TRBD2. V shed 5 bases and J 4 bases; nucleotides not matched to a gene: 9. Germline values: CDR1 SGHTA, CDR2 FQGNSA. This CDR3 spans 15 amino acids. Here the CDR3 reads CASSPSSGADYEQYF. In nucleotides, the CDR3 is TGTGCCAGCAGCCCGTCTAGCGGGGCGGATTACGAGCAGTACTTC.

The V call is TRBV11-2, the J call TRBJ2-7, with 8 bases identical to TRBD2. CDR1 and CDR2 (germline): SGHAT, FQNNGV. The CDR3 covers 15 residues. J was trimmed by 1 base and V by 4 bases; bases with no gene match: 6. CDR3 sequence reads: CASSSLAGTSYEQYF. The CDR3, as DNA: TGTGCCAGCAGCTCCCTAGCGGGTACATCCTACGAGCAGTACTTC.

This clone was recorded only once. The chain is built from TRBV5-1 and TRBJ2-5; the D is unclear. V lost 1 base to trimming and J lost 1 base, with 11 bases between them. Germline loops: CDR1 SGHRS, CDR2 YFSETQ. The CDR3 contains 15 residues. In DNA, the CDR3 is TGCGCCAGCAGCTTGTTGGCCATACCCCAAGAGACCCAGTACTTC. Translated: CASSLLAIPQETQYF.